This T cell receptor (beta chain) comes out of a study of Graves' ophthalmopathy and Graves' hyperthyroidism. This CDR3 is 15 amino acids long. Trimming took off 4 bases at V and 5 bases at J, with 18 bases between the two ends. Germline V gene sequence: CDR1 SGDLS, CDR2 YYNGEE. Beta-chain TCR CDR3 regions were amplified from RNA transcripts. An initial RT-PCR round employing HTBI primers preceded a second-round multiplex PCR. TCRdb re-called the multiplex PCR reads through MiXCR, storing one row per CDR3 protein. The sample has some 350,000 distinct CDR3 sequences, 17% seen once. This clonotype was seen repeatedly, ten times or more.

The clonotype originates from an adult woman with stable Graves' hyperthyroidism. The V gene is TRBV9, the J gene TRBJ2-5; D gene ambiguous. The sample taken for sequencing was peripheral blood. The CDR3 spells CASSLGPARAETQYF. CDR3 sequence (DNA): TGTGCCAGCAGCTTGGGTCCCGCAAGGGCGGAGACCCAGTACTTC.